The T cell receptor beta chain described here comes from a study of shared clonotypes between healthy human individuals. General study findings and limits: The study found roughly 5% of naive CD4 clonotypes shared across a few donors. Naive subsets generally exceeded memory subsets in estimated richness.

Recent vaccinations or acute infections were absent in the healthy HIV-negative adult donors. CD45RA-negative memory and CD45RA+ naive subsets were split from the CD4+ cells. The CDR3 spans 16 residues. Germline assignment: CDR1 GTSNPN and CDR2 SVGIG (reference sequence). Trimming took 1 base from V and 4 from J; bases not matched to a gene: 9. Of note for this clone: What it binds is unknown.

The assay was immunoSEQ multiplex PCR, and TCRdb's table has in-frame clones only and misses some. The sample shows 950,000 to 1,200,000 clones, 60% to 80% of them seen only once. The receptor was derived from a man between 18 and 35 years old in good health. Some clones in this sample may be carry-over from other donors' samples. The V gene is TRBV30, the J gene TRBJ2-5; 10 nucleotides line up with TRBD1. The specimen was memory CD4+ T cells from PBMCs. The subset was: CD45RA-negative fraction. CDR3 amino acids: CAWSGLDRGRRETQYF. The CDR3 DNA reads TGTGCCTGGAGTGGGCTCGACAGGGGGCGTCGAGAGACCCAGTACTTC.